This T cell receptor (beta chain) is from a study of graft-versus-host responses after intestinal transplantation (dated by TCRdb to 2020 to 2022). Concerning the study at large: Multivisceral, liver-intestinal, or isolated intestinal transplants were received by the recipients. Every recipient was given anti-thymocyte globulin induction, then maintenance tacrolimus and steroids for 2 to 3 years. Graft-versus-host and host-versus-graft alloreactive T cell clones were tracked in the graft, circulation and bone marrow after intestinal transplantation using bulk TCR-beta CDR3 sequencing. Alloreactive clones were identified by sequencing pre-transplant mixed lymphocyte reaction products and comparing them with unstimulated pre-transplant donor and recipient T cells. Of the roughly 23 intestinal transplant recipients enrolled in the cohort, one of whom was a retransplant, a few patients without pretransplant specimens were excluded. A peak of at least 4% donor T cells among recipient peripheral blood mononuclear cells was the definition used for donor T cell macrochimerism. Instead of going to the commercial service, samples from a few later patients were sequenced in-house on an Illumina MiSeq and processed with MiXCR.

Paper-wide results and their limitations: GvH clones turned up in recipient bone marrow, with some appearing earlier in ileal mucosa or blood, a pattern consistent with an intestinal mucosal origin. In the allografts of patients with donor T cell macrochimerism, GvH to HvG T cell clonal ratios were high. Early after transplant, peak levels of circulating GvH clones were associated with declines in HvG clones. The conclusions were limited by the relatively low number and heterogeneity of the intestinal transplant patients.

In the first month after transplant, blood samples were collected up to 4 times, and after that at least monthly when available. This clone was found once. No antigen is known for it. Base qualities are not recorded, but no much larger clone differs from it by a single base. The library was prepared using the immunoSEQ multiplex PCR assay. For most patients, high-throughput TCR-beta CDR3 sequencing of genomic DNA was performed by Adaptive Biotechnologies. In the source study's methods: TCR sequencing data for approximately 17 patients were retrieved from Adaptive's ImmunoSEQ software; a few other patients were processed with MiXCR and VDJtools. CDR3 nucleotide sequences shared between donor and recipient were removed because the origin of such sequences could not be assigned. Alloreactive clones required at least 2-fold expansion over unstimulated cells and minimum CFSE-low frequency of 0.002% (template counts) or 0.001% (read counts). A clone was considered mappable if detected in the sequenced pre-transplant spleen, lymph node, or MLR CFSE-low populations of the donor or recipient. The cumulative frequency of alloreactive clones was calculated as a percentage of all sequences, weighted by copy number. The clones in this table, taken by TCRdb from immuneACCESS, are in-frame only. Not every clone is retained; where verified, under half of the shortfall comes from an unresolved V gene, and the cause of the rest is unknown. V, J and clone size are those of that table, while D and trimming were read from the DNA. Here the sample has some 10,000 clones; around 92% occur a single time. The ten top clones hold over 4% of the sample.

The CDR3 starts with the cysteine, ends with the phenylalanine, and has 15 residues. The read is trimmed to its CDR3 DNA, 45 bases read in frame from base 1. CDR1 SGHRS and CDR2 YFSETQ were looked up in the germline V gene. After removal of 3 bases from V and 4 bases from J, the junction retains 6 bases not matched to a gene. The origin of this receptor is a human patient who received an intestinal transplant, so some T cells may come from the graft donor. Sequences were derived from PBMCs, sampled 65 to 70 days after transplant. Recombination linked TRBV5-1 to TRBJ1-3, and 8 junction bases match TRBD1. The CDR3: CASSYRTGSGNTIYF. The DNA sequence is as follows: TGCGCCAGCAGCTACCGGACAGGGTCAGGAAACACCATATATTTT.